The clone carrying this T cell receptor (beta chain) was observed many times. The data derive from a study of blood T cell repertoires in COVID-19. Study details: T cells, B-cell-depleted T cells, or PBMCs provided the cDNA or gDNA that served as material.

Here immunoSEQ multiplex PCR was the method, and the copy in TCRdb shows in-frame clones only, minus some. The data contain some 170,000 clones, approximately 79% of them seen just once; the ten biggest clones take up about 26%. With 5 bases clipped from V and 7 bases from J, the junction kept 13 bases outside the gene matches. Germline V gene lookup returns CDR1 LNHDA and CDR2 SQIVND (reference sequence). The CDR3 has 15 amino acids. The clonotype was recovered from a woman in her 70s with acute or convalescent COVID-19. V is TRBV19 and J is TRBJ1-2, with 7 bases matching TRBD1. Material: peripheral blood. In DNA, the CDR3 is TGTGCCAGTAGTGTCGGGACAGCGGATTTTGCTGGCTACACCTTC. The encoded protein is CASSVGTADFAGYTF. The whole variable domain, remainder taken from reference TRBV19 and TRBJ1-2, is DGGITQSPKYLFRKEGQNVTLSCEQNLNHDAMYWYRQDPGQGLRLIYYSQIVNDFQKGDIAEGYSVSREKKESFPLTVTSAQKNPTAFYLCASSVGTADFAGYTFGSGTRLTVV.